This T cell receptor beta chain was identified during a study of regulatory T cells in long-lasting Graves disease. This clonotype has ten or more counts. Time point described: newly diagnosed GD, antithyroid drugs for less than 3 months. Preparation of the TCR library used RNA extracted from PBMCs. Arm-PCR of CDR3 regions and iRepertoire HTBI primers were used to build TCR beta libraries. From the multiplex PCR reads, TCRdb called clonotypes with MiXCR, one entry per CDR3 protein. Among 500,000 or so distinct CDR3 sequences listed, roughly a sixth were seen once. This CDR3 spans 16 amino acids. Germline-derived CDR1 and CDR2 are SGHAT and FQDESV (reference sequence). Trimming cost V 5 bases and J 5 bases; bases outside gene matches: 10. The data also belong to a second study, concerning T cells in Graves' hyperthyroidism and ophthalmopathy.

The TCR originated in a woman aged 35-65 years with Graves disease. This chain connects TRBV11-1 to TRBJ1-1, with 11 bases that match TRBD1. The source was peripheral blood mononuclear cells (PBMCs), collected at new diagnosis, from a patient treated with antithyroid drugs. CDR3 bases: TGTGCCAGCAGCGTTAAGGGACAGGGGGTGAGAACTGAAGCTTTCTTT. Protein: CASSVKGQGVRTEAFF.